This note documents a single TCR beta chain sequence. The V gene end was trimmed by 4 bases and the J gene end by 3 bases; junction bases not matched to a gene: 10. The V gene's germline CDR1 is SGHTA and CDR2 FQGTGA. The CDR3 consists of 17 residues. The protocol was immunoSEQ multiplex PCR, while the TCRdb copy is restricted to in-frame clones and leaves out a portion. Of about 110,000 clones in the sample, 75% to 80% are singletons; the top ten hold approximately 16%. This entry is derived from a study of blood T cell repertoires in COVID-19. Looking at the study overall: Spain, Italy and the United States supplied samples that represented acute and convalescent COVID-19. T cells, B-cell-depleted T cells, or PBMCs provided the cDNA or gDNA that served as material.

V and J are TRBV7-3 and TRBJ2-2; 8 bases are a match to TRBD2. The receptor was isolated from a woman older than 75 with active or convalescent COVID-19. The sample was peripheral blood. The CDR3 DNA follows: TGTGCCAGCAGCTCTTCGTGGAGCGGGAGTTACACCGGGGAGCTGTTTTTT. It encodes CASSSSWSGSYTGELFF. Looking up the rest from reference TRBV7-3 and TRBJ2-2 gives the full variable domain: GAGVSQTPSNKVTEKGKYVELRCDPISGHTALYWYRQSLGQGPEFLIYFQGTGAADDSGLPNDRFFAVRPEGSVSTLKIQRTERGDSAVYLCASSSSWSGSYTGELFFGEGSRLTVL.